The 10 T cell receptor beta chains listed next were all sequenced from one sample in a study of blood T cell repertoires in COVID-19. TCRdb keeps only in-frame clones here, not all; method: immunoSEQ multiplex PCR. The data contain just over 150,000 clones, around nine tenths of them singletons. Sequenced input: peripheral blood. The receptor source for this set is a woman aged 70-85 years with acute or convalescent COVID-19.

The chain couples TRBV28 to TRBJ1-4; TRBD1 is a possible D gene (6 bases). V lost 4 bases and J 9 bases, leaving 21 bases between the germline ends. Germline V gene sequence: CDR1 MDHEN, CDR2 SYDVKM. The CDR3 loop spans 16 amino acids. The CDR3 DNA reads TGTGCCAGCAGTTCCGGTGGAGGGGGGGCACACCAAAAACTGTTTTTT. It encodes CASSSGGGGAHQKLFF. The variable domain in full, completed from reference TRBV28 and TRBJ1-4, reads DVKVTQSSRYLVKRTGEKVFLECVQDMDHENMFWYRQDPGLGLRLIYFSYDVKMKEKGDIPEGYSVSREKKERFSLILESASTNQTSMYLCASSSGGGGAHQKLFFGSGTQLSVL.

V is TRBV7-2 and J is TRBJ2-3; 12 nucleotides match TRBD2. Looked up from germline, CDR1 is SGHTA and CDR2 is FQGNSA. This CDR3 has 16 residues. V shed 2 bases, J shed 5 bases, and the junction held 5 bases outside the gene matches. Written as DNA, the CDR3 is TGTGCCAGCAGCTTAAGGCTAGCGGGGGGGAAAGATACGCAGTATTTT. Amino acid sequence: CASSLRLAGGKDTQYF.

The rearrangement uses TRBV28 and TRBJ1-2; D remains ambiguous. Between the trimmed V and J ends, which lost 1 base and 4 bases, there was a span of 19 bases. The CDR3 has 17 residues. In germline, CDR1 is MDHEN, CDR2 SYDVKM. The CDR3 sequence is CASSLSSPGGYSYGYTF. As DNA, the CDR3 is TGTGCCAGCAGTTTATCTTCTCCGGGAGGGTATAGCTATGGCTACACCTTC.

CDR3 nucleotide sequence: TGTGCCAGCAGTTATTCACAACAGGGGATGTCTTCTGGCTACACCTTC. Amino acid sequence: CASSYSQQGMSSGYTF. V gene TRBV6-2 or TRBV6-3 combines with J gene TRBJ1-2; 7 bases map to TRBD1. The CDR3 has 16 amino acids. Germline-derived CDR1 and CDR2 are MNHEY and SVGEGT. V gave up 3 bases and J gave up 7 bases; unmatched junction bases: 14.

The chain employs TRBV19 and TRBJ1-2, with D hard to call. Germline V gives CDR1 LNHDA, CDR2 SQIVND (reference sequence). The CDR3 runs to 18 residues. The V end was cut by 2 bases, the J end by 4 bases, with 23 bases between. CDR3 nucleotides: TGTGCCAGTAGTATAAGAAGTATGGGGAGGTCGGTCGGCTATGGCTACACCTTC. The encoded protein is CASSIRSMGRSVGYGYTF.

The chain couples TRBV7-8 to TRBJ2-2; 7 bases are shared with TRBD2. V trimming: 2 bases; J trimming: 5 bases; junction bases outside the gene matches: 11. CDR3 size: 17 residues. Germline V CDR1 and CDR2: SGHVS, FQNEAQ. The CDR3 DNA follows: TGTGCCAGCAGCTTACGGGGGGTCGACTCGTGGACCGGGGAGCTGTTTTTT. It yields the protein CASSLRGVDSWTGELFF.

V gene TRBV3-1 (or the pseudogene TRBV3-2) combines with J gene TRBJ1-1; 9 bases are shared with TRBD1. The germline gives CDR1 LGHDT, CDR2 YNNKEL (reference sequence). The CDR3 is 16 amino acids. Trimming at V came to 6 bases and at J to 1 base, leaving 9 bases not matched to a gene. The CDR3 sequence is CASSYVPGQGNTEAFF. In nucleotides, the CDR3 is TGTGCCAGCAGTTACGTGCCGGGACAGGGGAACACTGAAGCTTTCTTT.

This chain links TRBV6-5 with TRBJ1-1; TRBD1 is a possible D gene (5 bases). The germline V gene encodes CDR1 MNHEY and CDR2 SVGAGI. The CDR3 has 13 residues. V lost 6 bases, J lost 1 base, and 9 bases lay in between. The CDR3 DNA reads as TGTGCCAGCAGCGGGGGGGGGAACACTGAAGCTTTCTTT. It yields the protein CASSGGGNTEAFF.

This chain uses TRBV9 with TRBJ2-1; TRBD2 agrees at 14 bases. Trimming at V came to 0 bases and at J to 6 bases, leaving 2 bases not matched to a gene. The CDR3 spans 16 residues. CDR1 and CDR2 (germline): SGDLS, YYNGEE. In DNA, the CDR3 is TGTGCCAGCAGCGTAGGACTAGCGGGGGGGGCCAATGAGCAGTTCTTC. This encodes CASSVGLAGGANEQFF.

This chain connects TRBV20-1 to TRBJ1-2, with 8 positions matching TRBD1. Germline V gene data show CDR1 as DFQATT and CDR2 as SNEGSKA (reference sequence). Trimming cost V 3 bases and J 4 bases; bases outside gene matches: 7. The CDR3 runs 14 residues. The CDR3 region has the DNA TGCAGTGCTAGTTACAGGGGGTTGGGCTATGGCTACACCTTC. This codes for CSASYRGLGYGYTF.